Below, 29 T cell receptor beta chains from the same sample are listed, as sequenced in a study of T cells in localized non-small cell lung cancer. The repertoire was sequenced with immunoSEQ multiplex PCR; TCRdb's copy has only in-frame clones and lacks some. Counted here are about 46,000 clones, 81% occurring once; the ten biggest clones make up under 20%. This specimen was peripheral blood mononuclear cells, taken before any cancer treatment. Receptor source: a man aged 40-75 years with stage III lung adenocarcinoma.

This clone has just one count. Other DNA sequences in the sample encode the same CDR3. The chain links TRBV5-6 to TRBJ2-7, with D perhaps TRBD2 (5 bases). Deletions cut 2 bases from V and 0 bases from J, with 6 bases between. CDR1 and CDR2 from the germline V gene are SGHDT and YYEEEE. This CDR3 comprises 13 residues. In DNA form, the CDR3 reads TGTGCCAGCAGCTTCGGGGTCTCCTACGAGCAGTACTTC. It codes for CASSFGVSYEQYF.

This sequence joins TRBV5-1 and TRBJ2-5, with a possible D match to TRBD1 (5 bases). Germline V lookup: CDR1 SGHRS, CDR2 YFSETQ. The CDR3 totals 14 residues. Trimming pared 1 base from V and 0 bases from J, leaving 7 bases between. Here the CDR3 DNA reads TGCGCCAGCAGCTTGATGACAGACCAAGAGACCCAGTACTTC. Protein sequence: CASSLMTDQETQYF.

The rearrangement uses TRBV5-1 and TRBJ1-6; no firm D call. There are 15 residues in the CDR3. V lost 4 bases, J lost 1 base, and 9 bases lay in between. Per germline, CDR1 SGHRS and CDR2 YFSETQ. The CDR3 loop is CASSGVGSYNSPLHF. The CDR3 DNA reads TGCGCCAGCAGCGGGGTTGGGTCCTATAATTCACCCCTCCACTTT. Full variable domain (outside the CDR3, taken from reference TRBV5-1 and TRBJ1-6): KAGVTQTPRYLIKTRGQQVTLSCSPISGHRSVSWYQQTPGQGLQFLFEYFSETQRNKGNFPGRFSGRQFSNSRSEMNVSTLELGDSALYLCASSGVGSYNSPLHFGNGTRLTVT.

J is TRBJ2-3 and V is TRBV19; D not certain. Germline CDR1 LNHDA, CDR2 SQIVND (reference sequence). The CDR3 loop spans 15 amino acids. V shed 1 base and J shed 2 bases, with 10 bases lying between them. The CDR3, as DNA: TGTGCCAGTAGTATAGGGGCGGAGTACACAGATACGCAGTATTTT. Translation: CASSIGAEYTDTQYF.

The chain's CDR3 is CASSEGNYGYTF. The CDR3 bases are TGTGCCAGCAGTGAAGGGAACTATGGCTACACCTTC. The rearrangement uses TRBV2 and TRBJ1-2; D is undetermined. Trimming pared 1 base from V and 2 bases from J, leaving 2 bases between. The germline V gene has CDR1 SNHLY and CDR2 FYNNEI. This CDR3 contains 12 residues.

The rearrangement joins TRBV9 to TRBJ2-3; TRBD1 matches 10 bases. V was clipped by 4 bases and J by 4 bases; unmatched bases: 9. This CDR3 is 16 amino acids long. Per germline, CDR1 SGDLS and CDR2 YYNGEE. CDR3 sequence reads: CASSHSGTGAPDTQYF. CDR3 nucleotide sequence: TGTGCCAGCAGCCACTCCGGGACAGGGGCCCCAGATACGCAGTATTTT.

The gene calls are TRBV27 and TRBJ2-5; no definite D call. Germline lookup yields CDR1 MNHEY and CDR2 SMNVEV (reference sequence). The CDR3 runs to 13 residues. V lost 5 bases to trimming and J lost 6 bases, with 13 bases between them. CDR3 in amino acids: CASSPLSAKTQYF. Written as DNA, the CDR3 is TGTGCCAGCAGTCCCCTCTCGGCTAAGACCCAGTACTTC.

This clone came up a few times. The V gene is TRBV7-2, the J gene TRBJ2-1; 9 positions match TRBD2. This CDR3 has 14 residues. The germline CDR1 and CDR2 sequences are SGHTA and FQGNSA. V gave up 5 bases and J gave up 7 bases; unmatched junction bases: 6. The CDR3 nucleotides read TGTGCCAGCAGCAGAATAGCGGGGGCTAATGAGCAGTTCTTC. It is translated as CASSRIAGANEQFF.

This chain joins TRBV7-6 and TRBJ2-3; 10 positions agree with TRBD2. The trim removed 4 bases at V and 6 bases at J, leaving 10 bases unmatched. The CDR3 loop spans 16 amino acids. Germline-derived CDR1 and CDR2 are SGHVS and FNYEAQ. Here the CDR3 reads CASSSLSGGPEDTQYF. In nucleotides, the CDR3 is TGTGCCAGCAGCTCCCTTAGCGGGGGGCCAGAGGATACGCAGTATTTT.

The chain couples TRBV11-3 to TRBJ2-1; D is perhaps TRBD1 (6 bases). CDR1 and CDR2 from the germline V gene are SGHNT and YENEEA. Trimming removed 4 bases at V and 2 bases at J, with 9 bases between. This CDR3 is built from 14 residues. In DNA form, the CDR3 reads TGTGCCAGCAGCTACCGGGACACCTACAATGAGCAGTTCTTC. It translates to CASSYRDTYNEQFF.

The CDR3 spells CSVEEGRPPYEQYF. Here the CDR3 DNA reads TGCAGCGTTGAAGAAGGCCGGCCACCCTACGAGCAGTACTTC. V is TRBV29-1 and J is TRBJ2-7; the D is unclear. Looked up from germline, CDR1 is SQVTM and CDR2 is ANQGSEA. V was trimmed by 0 bases and J by 2 bases, leaving 11 bases between them. This CDR3 region has 14 residues.

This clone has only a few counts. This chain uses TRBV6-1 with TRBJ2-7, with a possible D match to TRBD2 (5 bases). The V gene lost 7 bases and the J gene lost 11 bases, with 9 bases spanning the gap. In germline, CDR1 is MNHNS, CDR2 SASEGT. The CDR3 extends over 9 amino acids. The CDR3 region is CASTRAEYF. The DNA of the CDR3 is TGTGCCAGCACGAGGGCGGAGTACTTC.

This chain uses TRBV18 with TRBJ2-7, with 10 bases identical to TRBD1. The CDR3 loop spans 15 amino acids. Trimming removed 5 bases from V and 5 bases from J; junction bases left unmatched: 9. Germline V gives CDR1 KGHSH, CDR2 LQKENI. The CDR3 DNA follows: TGTGCCAGCTCAGAAATGGGGGGACAGGGGAACGAGCAGTACTTC. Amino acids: CASSEMGGQGNEQYF.

The CDR3: CASSYGVGTYEQYF. Here the CDR3 DNA reads TGTGCCAGCAGTTACGGAGTCGGCACCTACGAGCAGTACTTC. This sequence joins TRBV6-6 and TRBJ2-7; D not resolved. V dropped 2 bases and J dropped 2 bases, with 10 bases sitting between them. CDR3 length equals 14 residues. The germline gives CDR1 MNHNY, CDR2 SVGAGI (reference sequence).

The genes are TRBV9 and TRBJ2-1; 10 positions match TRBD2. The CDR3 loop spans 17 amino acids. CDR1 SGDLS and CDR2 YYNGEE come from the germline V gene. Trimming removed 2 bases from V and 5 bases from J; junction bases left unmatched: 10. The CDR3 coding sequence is TGTGCCAGCAGCGTTATCCTGGCTAGCGGGGGAAACAATGAGCAGTTCTTC. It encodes CASSVILASGGNNEQFF.

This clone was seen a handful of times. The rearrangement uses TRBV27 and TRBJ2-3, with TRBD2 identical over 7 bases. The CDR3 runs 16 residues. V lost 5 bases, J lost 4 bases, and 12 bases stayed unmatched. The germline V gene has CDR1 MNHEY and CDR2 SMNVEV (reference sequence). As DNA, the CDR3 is TGTGCCAGCAGTGGGGGGGTCTGGCAGGAGGCAGATACGCAGTATTTT. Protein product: CASSGGVWQEADTQYF.

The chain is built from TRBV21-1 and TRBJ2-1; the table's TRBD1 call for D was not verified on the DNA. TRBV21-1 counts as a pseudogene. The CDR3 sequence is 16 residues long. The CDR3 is CASSRGMAFHSREQFF. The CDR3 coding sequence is TGTGCCAGCTCCAGGGGGATGGCCTTTCATAGCCGTGAGCAGTTCTTC.

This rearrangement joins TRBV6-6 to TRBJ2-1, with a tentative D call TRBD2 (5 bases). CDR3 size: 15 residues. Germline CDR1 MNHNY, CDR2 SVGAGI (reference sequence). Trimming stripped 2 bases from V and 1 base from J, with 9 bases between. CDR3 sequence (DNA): TGTGCCAGCAGTTACGGAACGGGGTCCTACAATGAGCAGTTCTTC. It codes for CASSYGTGSYNEQFF.

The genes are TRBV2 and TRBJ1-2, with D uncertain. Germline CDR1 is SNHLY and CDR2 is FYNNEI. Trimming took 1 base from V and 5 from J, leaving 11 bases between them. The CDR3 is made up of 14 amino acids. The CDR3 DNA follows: TGTGCCAGCAGTGAAGGGGGAACCGGATATGGCTACACCTTC. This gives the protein CASSEGGTGYGYTF.

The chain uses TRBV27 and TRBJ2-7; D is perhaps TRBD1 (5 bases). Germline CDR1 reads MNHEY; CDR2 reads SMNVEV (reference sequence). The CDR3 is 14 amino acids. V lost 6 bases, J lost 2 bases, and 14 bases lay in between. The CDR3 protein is CASRVGQGTYEQYF. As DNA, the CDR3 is TGTGCCAGCAGGGTCGGGCAGGGTACCTACGAGCAGTACTTC.

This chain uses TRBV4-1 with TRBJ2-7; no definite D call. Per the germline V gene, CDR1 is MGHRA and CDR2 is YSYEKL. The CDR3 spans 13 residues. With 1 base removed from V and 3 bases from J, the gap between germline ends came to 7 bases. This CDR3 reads CASSQAPDYEQYF. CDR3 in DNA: TGCGCCAGCAGCCAAGCCCCAGACTACGAGCAGTACTTC.

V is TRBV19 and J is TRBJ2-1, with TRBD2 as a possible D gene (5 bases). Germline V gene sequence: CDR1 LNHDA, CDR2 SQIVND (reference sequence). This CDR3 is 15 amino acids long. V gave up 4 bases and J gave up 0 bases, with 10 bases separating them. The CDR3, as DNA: TGTGCCAGTAGTACAACGGGGAGCTCCTACAATGAGCAGTTCTTC. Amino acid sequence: CASSTTGSSYNEQFF.

The CDR3 region is CAWNDRAYSYEQYF. For the CDR3, the DNA is TGTGCCTGGAATGACAGGGCCTATTCCTACGAGCAGTACTTC. The chain employs TRBV30 and TRBJ2-7; the match to TRBD1 covers 7 bases. This CDR3 has 14 residues. V gave up 4 bases and J gave up 1 base; unmatched junction bases: 7. From germline, CDR1 is GTSNPN and CDR2 SVGIG (reference sequence).

The CDR3 sequence: CASSSPRLAEETQYF. DNA of the CDR3: TGTGCCAGCAGCTCCCCCAGACTAGCGGAAGAGACCCAGTACTTC. V and J are TRBV7-9 and TRBJ2-5; 9 bases map to TRBD2. CDR1 and CDR2 (germline): SEHNR, FQNEAQ (reference sequence). The CDR3 has 15 residues. The J segment lost 3 bases and the V segment lost 4 bases, leaving 6 bases of the junction unmatched. The full variable domain, with the rest looked up from reference TRBV7-9 and TRBJ2-5, is DTGVSQNPRHKITKRGQNVTFRCDPISEHNRLYWYRQTLGQGPEFLTYFQNEAQLEKSRLLSDRFSAERPKGSFSTLEIQRTEQGDSAMYLCASSSPRLAEETQYFGPGTRLLVL.

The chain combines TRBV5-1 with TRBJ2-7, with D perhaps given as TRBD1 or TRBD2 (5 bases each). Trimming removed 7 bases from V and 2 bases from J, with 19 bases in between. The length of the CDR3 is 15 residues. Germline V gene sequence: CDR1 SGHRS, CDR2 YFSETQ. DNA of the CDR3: TGCGCCAGCGGCGCGGAGAGGGGTGGGCCCTACGAGCAGTACTTC. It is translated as CASGAERGGPYEQYF. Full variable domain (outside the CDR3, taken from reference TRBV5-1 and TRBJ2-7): KAGVTQTPRYLIKTRGQQVTLSCSPISGHRSVSWYQQTPGQGLQFLFEYFSETQRNKGNFPGRFSGRQFSNSRSEMNVSTLELGDSALYLCASGAERGGPYEQYFGPGTRLTVT.

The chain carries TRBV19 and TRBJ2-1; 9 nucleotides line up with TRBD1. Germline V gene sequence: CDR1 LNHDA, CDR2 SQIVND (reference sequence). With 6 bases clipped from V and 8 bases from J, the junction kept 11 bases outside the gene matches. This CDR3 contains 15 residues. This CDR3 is CASSTSRTGVDEQFF. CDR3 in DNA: TGTGCCAGTAGCACAAGTCGGACAGGGGTGGATGAGCAGTTCTTC.

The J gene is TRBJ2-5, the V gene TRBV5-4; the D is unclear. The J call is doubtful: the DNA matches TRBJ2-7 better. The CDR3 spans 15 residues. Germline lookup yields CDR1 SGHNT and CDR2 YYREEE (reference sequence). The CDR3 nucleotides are TGTGCCAGCAGCTTGAGCCCAAACTCCCGGAGCGAGCAGTACTTC. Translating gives CASSLSPNSRSEQYF.

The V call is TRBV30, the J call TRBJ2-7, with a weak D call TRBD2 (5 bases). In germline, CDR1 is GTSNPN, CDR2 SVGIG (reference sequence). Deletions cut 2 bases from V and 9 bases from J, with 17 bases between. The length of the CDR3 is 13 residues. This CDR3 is CAWSRHGLIAQYF. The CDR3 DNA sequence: TGTGCCTGGAGTCGCCATGGACTGATTGCGCAGTACTTC.

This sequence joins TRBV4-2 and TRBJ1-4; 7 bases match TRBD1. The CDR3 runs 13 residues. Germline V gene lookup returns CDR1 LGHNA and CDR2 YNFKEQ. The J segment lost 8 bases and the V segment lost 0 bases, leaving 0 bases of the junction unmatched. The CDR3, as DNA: TGTGCCAGCAGCCAAGAACAGGGGGAAAAACTGTTTTTT. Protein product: CASSQEQGEKLFF.